This T cell receptor beta chain derives from a study of control samples from healthy donors and cancer patients. Repertoires were generated with immunoSEQ multiplex PCR, while TCRdb's copy carries only in-frame clones and drops some. The sample shows 190,000 or so clones, 85% to 95% of them seen only once. Sample: blood. This clonotype originated in a man between 18 and 35 years old in good health.

The CDR3 loop reads CASKQVNQPQHF. The CDR3 DNA reads TGTGCCAGCAAACAAGTCAATCAGCCCCAGCATTTT. The chain uses TRBV6-6 and TRBJ1-5; D uncertain. This CDR3 contains 12 residues. Deletions cut 7 bases from V and 3 bases from J, with 7 bases between. Germline V gene lookup returns CDR1 MNHNY and CDR2 SVGAGI (reference sequence).